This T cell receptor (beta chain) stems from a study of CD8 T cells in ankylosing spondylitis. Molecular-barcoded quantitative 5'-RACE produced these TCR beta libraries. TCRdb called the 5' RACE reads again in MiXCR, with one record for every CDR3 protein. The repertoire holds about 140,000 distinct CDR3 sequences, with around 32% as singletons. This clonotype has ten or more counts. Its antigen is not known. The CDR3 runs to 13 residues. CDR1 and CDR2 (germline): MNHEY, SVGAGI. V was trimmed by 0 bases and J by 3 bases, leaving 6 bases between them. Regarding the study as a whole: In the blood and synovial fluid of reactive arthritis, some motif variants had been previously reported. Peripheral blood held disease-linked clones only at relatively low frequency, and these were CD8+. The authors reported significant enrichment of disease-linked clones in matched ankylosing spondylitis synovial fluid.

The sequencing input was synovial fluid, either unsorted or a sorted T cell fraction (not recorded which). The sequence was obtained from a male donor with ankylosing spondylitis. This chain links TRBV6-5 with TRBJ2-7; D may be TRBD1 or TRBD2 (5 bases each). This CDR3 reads CASSYSGVYEQYF. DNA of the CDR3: TGTGCCAGCAGTTACTCGGGGGTCTACGAGCAGTACTTC.